The 11 T cell receptor beta chains reported below all come from one sample, sequenced in a study of T cell repertoires in cytomegalovirus infection. TCRdb recomputed calls from the reads with MiXCR, one row per CDR3 protein. Among approximately 390,000 distinct CDR3 sequences listed, 34% were seen once. These TCRs are of unknown antigen specificity. Sequencing used cultured PBMCs, obtained from culture after CMV antigen stimulation. These receptors originate from a human donor in good health (CMV status not recorded). Some clones in this sample may be carry-over from other donors' samples.

This clonotype was counted only a few times. The chain employs TRBV20-1 and TRBJ1-5; 8 nucleotides match TRBD1. The CDR3 runs to 12 residues. V lost 3 bases and J lost 5; bases outside the gene matches: 0. CDR1 and CDR2 from the germline V gene are DFQATT and SNEGSKA (reference sequence). CDR3 in DNA: TGCAGTGCTAGGACAGGGGATCAGCCCCAGCATTTT. Its protein is CSARTGDQPQHF.

This chain uses TRBV27 with TRBJ2-1, with 9 bases identical to TRBD2. The V and J ends lost 8 bases and 0 bases, in that order; junction bases with no gene match: 8. The V gene's germline CDR1 is MNHEY and CDR2 SMNVEV (reference sequence). The CDR3 length is 16 residues. CDR3 region: CASSTVTSGSYNEQFF. The CDR3, as DNA: TGTGCCAGCTCAACGGTGACTAGCGGCTCCTACAATGAGCAGTTCTTC.

The genes are TRBV24-1 and TRBJ1-2; D ambiguous. V was clipped by 4 bases and J by 5 bases, with 4 bases between them. The germline gives CDR1 KGHDR, CDR2 SFDVKD. The CDR3 has 11 residues. The CDR3 nucleotides are TGTGCCACCAGTGACGGATATGGCTACACCTTC. Its translation: CATSDGYGYTF.

This clonotype was observed at least ten times. The gene calls are TRBV4-3 and TRBJ1-1; D perhaps matches TRBD1 (5 bases). The CDR3 has 15 amino acids. V was shortened by 0 bases and J by 4 bases, with 12 bases between the two germline ends. Germline assignment: CDR1 LGHNA and CDR2 YSLEER. CDR3 nucleotides: TGCGCCAGCAGCCAAGATCCAGGGTTGGGCACTGAAGCTTTCTTT. Residues: CASSQDPGLGTEAFF.

This clonotype has more than one count but fewer than ten. The chain is built from TRBV11-2 and TRBJ2-3, with D unresolved. Between the trimmed V and J ends, which lost 5 bases and 1 base, there was a span of 10 bases. The CDR3 covers 14 residues. Germline V gene sequence: CDR1 SGHAT, CDR2 FQNNGV. CDR3 sequence: CASSPVMRTDTQYF. The CDR3 DNA is TGTGCCAGCAGCCCTGTGATGCGCACAGATACGCAGTATTTT. The entire variable domain, with the rest obtained from reference TRBV11-2 and TRBJ2-3, is as follows: EAGVAQSPRYKIIEKRQSVAFWCNPISGHATLYWYQQILGQGPKLLIQFQNNGVVDDSQLPKDRFSAERLKGVDSTLKIQPAKLEDSAVYLCASSPVMRTDTQYFGPGTRLTVL.

This clonotype was recorded at least ten times. The chain couples TRBV7-2 to TRBJ2-5; no firm D call. From germline, CDR1 is SGHTA and CDR2 FQGNSA. V gave up 5 bases and J gave up 5 bases, with 15 bases separating them. CDR3 length: 14 residues. CDR3 bases: TGTGCCAGCAGCCTAATAAGGGTTTCGGAGACCCAGTACTTC. Encoded protein: CASSLIRVSETQYF.

With respect to this clonotype: The conserved phenylalanine or tryptophan normally closing the CDR3 is absent here, so this likely arose from a read error. The chain couples TRBV27 to TRBJ2-5; 9 nucleotides agree with TRBD2. Germline loops: CDR1 MNHEY, CDR2 SMNVEV (reference sequence). The CDR3 sequence is 14 residues long. Germline trimming cut 7 bases from V and 5 bases from J; bases unmatched to any gene: 8. The CDR3 region has the DNA TGTGCCAGCAAGGATAGCGGGAGTGGGGAGACCCAGTACTCC. As protein: CASKDSGSGETQYS.

The CDR3 sequence is CASSATPGETQYF. The CDR3 nucleotides read TGTGCCAGCAGTGCGACCCCCGGGGAGACCCAGTACTTC. V and J are TRBV27 and TRBJ2-5; D not certain. Germline V gene lookup returns CDR1 MNHEY and CDR2 SMNVEV (reference sequence). This CDR3 is built from 13 residues. The V end lost 5 bases, the J end lost 5 bases, and 12 bases lay between the germline ends.

The table lists this clonotype with a few counts. The chain joins TRBV7-2 to TRBJ2-3; 10 nucleotides agree with TRBD2. CDR1 is SGHTA, CDR2 FQGNSA, per germline. V trimming: 5 bases; J trimming: 1 base; junction bases outside the gene matches: 9. This CDR3 is 17 amino acids long. The CDR3 reads CASSARLAGDRTDTQYF. CDR3 nucleotide sequence: TGTGCCAGCAGCGCTAGGCTAGCGGGAGATCGCACAGATACGCAGTATTTT.

The V gene is TRBV29-1, the J gene TRBJ2-2; 8 nucleotides align to TRBD2. The CDR3 runs 17 residues. The V and J ends lost 6 bases and 3 bases, in that order; junction bases with no gene match: 15. Germline CDR1 is SQVTM and CDR2 is ANQGSEA. CDR3 DNA sequence: TGCAGCGTCCAGGAACGCCCGGGAGGGCCTTACACCGGGGAGCTGTTTTTT. Translation gives CSVQERPGGPYTGELFF.

This chain uses TRBV7-2 with TRBJ1-2, with D perhaps TRBD1 (5 bases). The V gene lost 1 base and the J gene lost 0 bases, with 9 bases spanning the gap. Looked up from germline, CDR1 is SGHTA and CDR2 is FQGNSA. This CDR3 region has 15 residues. CDR3 sequence (DNA): TGTGCCAGCAGCTTAGGGGGCAGTTCTAACTATGGCTACACCTTC. It encodes CASSLGGSSNYGYTF.